Listed below are T cell receptor beta chains from one sample, sequenced in a study of T cell repertoires in cytomegalovirus infection. TCRdb re-analysed the reads in MiXCR, keeping a single row per CDR3 protein. The profile covers 450,000 to 600,000 distinct CDR3 sequences, with roughly a third appearing a single time and roughly 17% taken by the ten largest. No antigen has been assigned to these receptors. The sequences come from cultured PBMCs, collected from culture after CMV antigen stimulation. Receptors were obtained from a human donor in good health (CMV status not recorded). Some clones in this sample may be carry-over from other donors' samples. Both conserved end residues are part of each CDR3.

V	J	CDR3
TRBV2	TRBJ2-7	CASSTDYYEQYF
TRBV19	TRBJ2-7	CASSRGGGYEQYF
TRBV7-9	TRBJ1-1	CASSPETEEAFF
TRBV20-1	TRBJ2-2	CSATPLTNTGELFF
TRBV5-4	TRBJ2-3	CASSLAGPDTQYF
TRBV20-1	TRBJ2-3	CSASRSGRPRFRADTQYF
TRBV6-1	TRBJ1-1	CASTRDRGRAFF
TRBV11-2	TRBJ2-6	CASSSEDRYLPGANFLTF
TRBV28	TRBJ1-5	CASSLVWGQGKSSGQPQHF
TRBV7-2	TRBJ1-5	CASSLRGTDYSNQPQHF
TRBV27	TRBJ2-1	CASWKTGSSYNEQFF
TRBV7-2	TRBJ1-1	CASSHLGQPRGTEAFF
TRBV5-1	TRBJ1-1	CASSTAGTEAFF
TRBV7-2	TRBJ1-1	CASSTPQGNTEAFF
TRBV7-2	TRBJ1-1	CASSSYRDVEAFF
TRBV7-8	TRBJ2-3	CASSPDRAYTDTQYF
TRBV5-1	TRBJ2-3	CASQQGQEKDTQYF
TRBV28	TRBJ2-5	CASSFPGRETQYF
TRBV5-1	TRBJ1-1	CASSLGQGGNTEAFF
TRBV6-8	TRBJ2-7	CASSRTLLANNQFYEQYF
TRBV7-2	TRBJ2-1	CASSLGRTGEQFF
TRBV5-4	TRBJ1-3	CASSFERTGGLSGNTIYF
TRBV11-2	TRBJ2-3	CASSSRGAVTDTQYF
TRBV12-3/TRBV12-4	TRBJ1-6	CASSYRTGPNSPLHF
TRBV10-3	TRBJ2-5	CAISEWASGTQETQYF
TRBV13	TRBJ2-1	CASSPSGRGSYNEQFF
TRBV7-2	TRBJ2-5	CASSPDPGETQYF
TRBV12-3/TRBV12-4	TRBJ1-2	CASSSRTGDTTLPYGYTF
TRBV20-1	TRBJ2-1	CSATDAAYNEQFF
TRBV7-2	TRBJ2-4	CASSSPRNIQYF
TRBV6-6	TRBJ1-5	CASSYLRRSNQPQHF
TRBV6-8	TRBJ1-3	CASSRTGVGNTIYF
TRBV7-6	TRBJ2-3	CASSLTGEPSADTQYF
TRBV12-3/TRBV12-4	TRBJ2-3	CASSPRLADGTQYF
TRBV7-8	TRBJ2-6	CASSLFWVSGANVLTF
TRBV11-2	TRBJ2-5	CASSRTSGQETQYF
TRBV7-2	TRBJ2-4	CASSSATGTPQYF
TRBV7-9	TRBJ2-1	CASSSPLAEGLYEQFF
TRBV11-3	TRBJ1-1	CASSLTGTGGAFF
TRBV28	TRBJ1-2	CASSVAGHTVHGYTF
TRBV19	TRBJ1-1	CASSIVRGLSGTEAFF
TRBV28	TRBJ2-1	CASSPNHIGTSNEQFF
TRBV15	TRBJ2-5	CATSRDYRLVRTQYF
TRBV6-1	TRBJ1-5	CASSRGTDPPFLHF
TRBV27	TRBJ1-2	CASSTGQGSYGYTF
TRBV6-2/TRBV6-3	TRBJ2-1	CASSSALVGRSYNEQFF
TRBV7-3	TRBJ2-1	CASSLDSGRENEQFF
TRBV7-6	TRBJ1-3	CASSGQGFAGNTIYF
TRBV29-1	TRBJ2-1	CSVRILMNEQFF
TRBV5-1	TRBJ1-1	CASGLLYGGTEAFF
TRBV24-1	TRBJ2-1	CATSAPPGTRGEGFYNEQFF
TRBV7-8	TRBJ2-7	CASSREASGLYEQYF
TRBV6-2/TRBV6-3	TRBJ1-1	CASSYTPGQGGTEAFF
TRBV5-1	TRBJ2-3	CATSLAGEPTDTQYF
TRBV6-2/TRBV6-3	TRBJ2-3	CASSYGPETDTQYF
TRBV12-3/TRBV12-4	TRBJ1-5	CASSSWTGSNQPQHF
TRBV19	TRBJ2-7	CASSLRTSGRYEQYF
TRBV5-3	TRBJ1-2	CASRIGRAVNYGYTF